Shown below are 17 T cell receptor beta chains from a single sample sequenced in a study of T cell repertoires in cytomegalovirus infection. TCRdb redid the calling of the reads with MiXCR, one entry per CDR3 protein. Here the sample spans 750,000 to 900,000 distinct CDR3 sequences, 25% to 35% being singletons. No antigen is known for these receptors. The sequencing used cultured CD8+ T cells from PBMCs, collected from culture after CMV antigen stimulation. The receptors shown here come from a human donor in good health (CMV status not recorded). Some clones in this sample may be carry-over from other donors' samples.

This clonotype was counted only a few times. The genes are TRBV7-6 and TRBJ2-5, with 8 nucleotides matching TRBD2. Trimming cost V 3 bases and J 10 bases; bases outside gene matches: 10. Germline lookup yields CDR1 SGHVS and CDR2 FNYEAQ. The CDR3 is 14 amino acids. CDR3 in amino acids: CASSLNGGASNQYF. CDR3 sequence (DNA): TGTGCCAGCAGCTTGAACGGGGGGGCGTCGAACCAGTACTTC. Together with reference TRBV7-6 and TRBJ2-5, the CDR3 gives the full variable domain: GAGVSQSPRYKVTKRGQDVALRCDPISGHVSLYWYRQALGQGPEFLTYFNYEAQQDKSGLPNDRFSAERPEGSISTLTIQRTEQRDSAMYRCASSLNGGASNQYFGPGTRLLVL.

The chain links TRBV6-6 to TRBJ2-3; 10 nucleotides align to TRBD2. Germline V gene sequence: CDR1 MNHNY, CDR2 SVGAGI (reference sequence). The ends lost 9 bases at V and 5 bases at J; junction bases unmatched: 11. The CDR3 loop spans 15 amino acids. The CDR3 DNA follows: TGTGCCAGTGGATCACTAGCGGGGAAAATAGATACGCAGTATTTT. This sequence encodes CASGSLAGKIDTQYF.

This clonotype was seen a few times. The chain links TRBV6-5 to TRBJ1-2; no clear D. Germline V gives CDR1 MNHEY, CDR2 SVGAGI. The CDR3 loop spans 14 amino acids. The V and J ends lost 6 bases and 3 bases respectively, with 14 bases between them. CDR3 bases: TGTGCCAGCAGATCTCCGGGTTTCGACTATGGCTACACCTTC. As protein: CASRSPGFDYGYTF.

This clonotype was counted only a few times. V and J are TRBV6-5 and TRBJ1-6; the D is unclear. Trimming stripped 0 bases from V and 8 bases from J, with 14 bases between. This CDR3 has 16 amino acids. In germline, CDR1 is MNHEY, CDR2 SVGAGI. CDR3 DNA: TGTGCCAGCAGTTACTCCATTGGCCCGCCGGATTCACCCCTCCACTTT. It translates to CASSYSIGPPDSPLHF.

The rearrangement uses TRBV15 and TRBJ2-6; D might be TRBD1 or TRBD2, each matching 5 bases. Deletions cut 6 bases from V and 2 bases from J, with 17 bases between. Germline lookup yields CDR1 LNHNV and CDR2 YYDKDF (reference sequence). The CDR3 covers 17 residues. The CDR3 here is CATSRDVGDAGANVLTF. DNA of the CDR3: TGTGCCACCAGTCGGGACGTCGGTGACGCTGGGGCCAACGTCCTGACTTTC.

In DNA form, the CDR3 reads TGTGCCAGCGGACCATACAATTCACCCCTCCACTTT. This codes for CASGPYNSPLHF. The chain recombines TRBV15 with TRBJ1-6; D remains ambiguous. Trimming stripped 10 bases from V and 7 bases from J, with 11 bases between. CDR3 size: 12 residues. Germline lookup yields CDR1 LNHNV and CDR2 YYDKDF (reference sequence).

The sample holds a few counts of this clonotype. The chain combines TRBV27 with TRBJ2-1, with 9 nucleotides matching TRBD2. After removal of 5 bases from V and 10 bases from J, the junction contained 12 bases not matched to a gene. The CDR3 has 15 residues. In germline, CDR1 is MNHEY, CDR2 SMNVEV (reference sequence). CDR3: CASSPLGGGAQEQFF. CDR3 coding DNA: TGTGCCAGCAGTCCCCTCGGCGGGGGGGCGCAGGAGCAGTTCTTC.

The V and J genes are TRBV5-6 and TRBJ2-2, with 7 bases that match TRBD1. Germline values: CDR1 SGHDT, CDR2 YYEEEE. V lost 1 base and J lost 6; bases outside the gene matches: 6. There are 15 residues in the CDR3. CDR3 DNA: TGTGCCAGCAGCTTGTTGACAGGGCTTGCCGGGGAGCTGTTTTTT. It is translated as CASSLLTGLAGELFF.

The chain joins TRBV14 to TRBJ1-6, with D perhaps matching TRBD1 (5 bases). Deletions cut 4 bases from V and 10 bases from J, with 14 bases between. The germline CDR1 and CDR2 sequences are SGHDN and FVKESK. The CDR3 extends over 14 amino acids. The CDR3 region is CASSPERGVSPLHF. The CDR3 DNA reads TGTGCCAGCAGCCCGGAGCGGGGGGTCTCACCCCTCCACTTT. Full variable domain (outside the CDR3, taken from reference TRBV14 and TRBJ1-6): EAGVTQFPSHSVIEKGQTVTLRCDPISGHDNLYWYRRVMGKEIKFLLHFVKESKQDESGMPNNRFLAERTGGTYSTLKVQPAELEDSGVYFCASSPERGVSPLHFGNGTRLTVT.

This clonotype has a handful of counts. This chain uses TRBV7-8 with TRBJ2-2; unclear D gene. The CDR3 sequence is 15 residues long. Germline assignment: CDR1 SGHVS and CDR2 FQNEAQ. Trimming took 3 bases from V and 0 from J, leaving 8 bases between them. The CDR3 DNA reads TGTGCCAGCAGCTTGGTAGTACCGAACACCGGGGAGCTGTTTTTT. This gives the protein CASSLVVPNTGELFF.

The chain recombines TRBV9 with TRBJ2-1, with a weak D call TRBD1 (6 bases). Trimming left V 4 bases short and J 4 bases short, with 21 bases between. The CDR3 totals 17 residues. Germline V CDR1 and CDR2: SGDLS, YYNGEE. The CDR3 region is CASSPQWGLLTYNEQFF. CDR3 nucleotide sequence: TGTGCCAGCAGCCCCCAGTGGGGGCTCCTGACTTACAATGAGCAGTTCTTC.

A few counts support this clonotype. The V and J genes are TRBV5-1 and TRBJ1-5, with 8 bases lining up with TRBD1. Germline V gives CDR1 SGHRS, CDR2 YFSETQ. This CDR3 comprises 16 residues. V gave up 4 bases and J gave up 4 bases; unmatched junction bases: 10. The CDR3 is CASSPTGQGFNQPQHF. In DNA, the CDR3 is TGCGCCAGCAGCCCGACCGGACAGGGCTTTAATCAGCCCCAGCATTTT.

This clonotype came up many times. This chain connects TRBV7-6 to TRBJ2-1; perhaps D is TRBD1 or TRBD2 (5 bases each). V gave up 3 bases and J gave up 4 bases, with 16 bases separating them. The CDR3 extends over 16 amino acids. CDR1 and CDR2 from the germline V gene are SGHVS and FNYEAQ. CDR3 sequence reads: CASSLTVVGEYNEQFF. For the CDR3, the DNA is TGTGCCAGCAGCTTGACGGTTGTGGGGGAGTACAATGAGCAGTTCTTC.

This clonotype was counted at least ten times. V is TRBV3-1 and J is TRBJ1-5; 7 bases are shared with TRBD1. This CDR3 region has 17 residues. The germline gives CDR1 LGHDT, CDR2 YNNKEL (reference sequence). V shed 0 bases and J 4 bases; nucleotides not matched to a gene: 9. CDR3: CASSQDQGGAVNQPQHF. In DNA, the CDR3 is TGTGCCAGCAGCCAAGATCAGGGGGGGGCTGTAAATCAGCCCCAGCATTTT.

Turning to this clonotype: One end of the junction varies from germline; a read error may be responsible. For the CDR3, the DNA is TGTGTCAGCAGCCGGGAGCCTGAGCAGTTCTTC. Amino acids: CVSSREPEQFF. V is TRBV7-3 and J is TRBJ2-1, with a possible D match to TRBD2 (6 bases). The germline gives CDR1 SGHTA, CDR2 FQGTGA. CDR3 length: 11 amino acids.

This clonotype was counted at least ten times. The chain uses TRBV7-2 and TRBJ1-6; maybe TRBD1 (5 bases). CDR1 is SGHTA, CDR2 FQGNSA, per germline. V was clipped by 4 bases and J by 6 bases, with 10 bases between them. The CDR3 loop spans 14 amino acids. CDR3 bases: TGTGCCAGCAGCTGGGGACCGGTTAATTCACCCCTCCACTTT. Translating gives CASSWGPVNSPLHF.

This clonotype was picked up one time. The chain combines TRBV7-8 with TRBJ2-1, with D perhaps matching TRBD1 (6 bases). The ends were cut back, 7 bases at V and 5 bases at J, with 21 bases in the middle. The CDR3 extends over 16 amino acids. CDR1 is SGHVS, CDR2 FQNEAQ, per germline. The CDR3 is CASTLFEGGSNNEQFF. CDR3 nucleotides: TGTGCCAGCACCCTTTTCGAAGGGGGAAGCAACAATGAGCAGTTCTTC.